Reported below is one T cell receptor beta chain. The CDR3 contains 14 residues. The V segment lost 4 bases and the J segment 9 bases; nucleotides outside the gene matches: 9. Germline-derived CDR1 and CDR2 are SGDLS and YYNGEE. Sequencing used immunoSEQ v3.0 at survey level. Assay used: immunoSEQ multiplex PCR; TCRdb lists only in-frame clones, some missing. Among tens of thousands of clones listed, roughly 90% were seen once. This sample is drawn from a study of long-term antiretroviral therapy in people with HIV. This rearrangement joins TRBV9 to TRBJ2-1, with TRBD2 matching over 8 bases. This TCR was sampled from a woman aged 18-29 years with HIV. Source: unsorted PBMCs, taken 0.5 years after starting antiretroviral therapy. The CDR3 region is CASSNTSGWGEQFF. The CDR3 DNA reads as TGTGCCAGCAGCAATACTAGCGGTTGGGGTGAGCAGTTCTTC.